This T cell receptor (beta chain) was captured in a study of CD8+CD57+ T cells in acquired aplastic anemia. Background on the study: The DNA of sorted CD4+ and CD8+ cells averaged 3.2 ug.

Study conclusions and caveats: Around 27 CD8+ CDR3 sequences occurred in both the patients and the controls.

The CDR3 is 15 residues long. Germline values: CDR1 SGHVS, CDR2 FQNEAQ. V lost 3 bases and J 4 bases, leaving 16 bases between the germline ends. On this clonotype itself: Its matching antigen is unknown.

TCR beta VDJ and CDR3 profiles were obtained from a genomic DNA template. TCRdb ran MiXCR on the reads and lists one entry per CDR3 protein. In the table there are about 160,000 distinct CDR3 sequences, roughly 48% of which are singletons. J is TRBJ2-7 and V is TRBV7-8; maybe TRBD2 (5 bases). The TCR was taken from a human donor in good health. The sample comprised sorted CD4+, CD8+, or CD8+CD57+ T cells (not recorded which) from PBMCs. CDR3 DNA sequence: TGTGCCAGCAGCTTCGGTGTGGGAGAAGGTTACGAGCAGTACTTC. This gives the protein CASSFGVGEGYEQYF. Full variable domain (remainder filled in from reference TRBV7-8 and TRBJ2-7): GAGVSQSPRYKVAKRGQDVALRCDPISGHVSLFWYQQALGQGPEFLTYFQNEAQLDKSGLPSDRFFAERPEGSVSTLKIQRTQQEDSAVYLCASSFGVGEGYEQYFGPGTRLTVT.